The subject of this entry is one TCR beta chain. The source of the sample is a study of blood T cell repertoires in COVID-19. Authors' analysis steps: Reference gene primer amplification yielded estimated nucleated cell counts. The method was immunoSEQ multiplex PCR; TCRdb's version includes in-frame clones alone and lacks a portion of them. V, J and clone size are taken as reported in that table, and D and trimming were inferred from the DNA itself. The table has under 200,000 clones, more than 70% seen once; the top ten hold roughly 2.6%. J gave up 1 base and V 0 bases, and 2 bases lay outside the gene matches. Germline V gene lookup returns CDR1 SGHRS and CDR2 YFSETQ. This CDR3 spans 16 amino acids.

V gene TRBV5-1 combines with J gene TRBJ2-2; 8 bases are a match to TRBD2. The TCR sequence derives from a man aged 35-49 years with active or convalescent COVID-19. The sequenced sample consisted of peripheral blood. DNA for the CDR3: TGCGCCAGCAGCTTGGCGGGGGGGCGGAACACCGGGGAGCTGTTTTTT. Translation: CASSLAGGRNTGELFF.